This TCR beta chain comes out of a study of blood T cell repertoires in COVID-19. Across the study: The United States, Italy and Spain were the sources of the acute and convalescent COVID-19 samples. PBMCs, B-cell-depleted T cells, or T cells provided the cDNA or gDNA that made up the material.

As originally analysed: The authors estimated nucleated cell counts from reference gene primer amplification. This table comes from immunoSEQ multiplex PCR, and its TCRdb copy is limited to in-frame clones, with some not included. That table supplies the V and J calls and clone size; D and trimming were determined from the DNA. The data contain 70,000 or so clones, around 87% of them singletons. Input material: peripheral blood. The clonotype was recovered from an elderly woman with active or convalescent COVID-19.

The CDR3 DNA reads as TGTGCCAGCAGCTTAGAAGTCCCGGGACTGGTTGGTGATACGCAGTATTTT. Its protein product is CASSLEVPGLVGDTQYF. The chain carries TRBV7-2 and TRBJ2-3; TRBD2 is a possible D gene (6 bases). In germline, CDR1 is SGHTA, CDR2 FQGNSA. This CDR3 is built from 17 residues. The ends were cut back, 1 base at V and 6 bases at J, with 20 bases in the middle.